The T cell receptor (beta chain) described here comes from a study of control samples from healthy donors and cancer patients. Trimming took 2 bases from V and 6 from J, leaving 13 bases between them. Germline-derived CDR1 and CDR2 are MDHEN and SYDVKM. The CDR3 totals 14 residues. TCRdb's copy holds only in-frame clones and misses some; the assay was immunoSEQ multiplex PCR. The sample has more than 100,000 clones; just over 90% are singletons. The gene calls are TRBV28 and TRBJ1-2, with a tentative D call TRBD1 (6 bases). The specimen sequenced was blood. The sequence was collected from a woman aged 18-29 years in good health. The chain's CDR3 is CASSLPTGINGYTF. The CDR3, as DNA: TGTGCCAGCAGTTTACCCACAGGGATAAATGGCTACACCTTC.